This T cell receptor beta chain was sequenced in a study of immune characterization of retroperitoneal liposarcoma. The CDR3 runs 14 residues. The V gene's germline CDR1 is MRHNA and CDR2 SNTAGT. Trimming shortened V by 2 bases and J by 4 bases, and 10 bases separated the two germline ends. Each CDR3 protein is one row after TCRdb ran MiXCR on the PCR reads. The data hold about 10,000 distinct CDR3 sequences, with 20% to 30% observed a single time. The TCR was taken from a male donor with retroperitoneal liposarcoma. This rearrangement joins TRBV6-4 to TRBJ2-3; tentatively, D is TRBD2 (6 bases). Sequencing input: blood. The DNA for the CDR3 is TGTGCCAGCAGTGACGAGACGGGGGCAGATACGCAGTATTTT. Translating it yields CASSDETGADTQYF.